Presented here are 22 T cell receptor beta chains from one specimen sequenced in a study of T cells in Graves' hyperthyroidism and ophthalmopathy. Amplified TCR beta CDR3 regions came from RNA transcripts. The HTBI primer set drove a first-round RT-PCR of the TCR CDR3. TCRdb independently ran MiXCR on the multiplex PCR reads; one entry per CDR3 protein. The top ten clones hold 25% to 30% of a sample with about 96,000 distinct CDR3 sequences, roughly half of them seen once. Sequencing used blood. Receptors were obtained from a woman in her forties with Graves' hyperthyroidism.

The chain has TRBV2 and TRBJ2-7; D gene uncertain. Germline lookup yields CDR1 SNHLY and CDR2 FYNNEI. V gave up 5 bases and J gave up 3 bases, with 17 bases separating them. The CDR3 length is 15 residues. The chain's CDR3 is CASSLSGGSGYEQYF. CDR3 in DNA: TGTGCCAGCAGTTTATCTGGCGGAAGTGGCTACGAGCAGTACTTC.

The V call is TRBV25-1, the J call TRBJ1-5, with D unresolved. Trimming stripped 1 base from V and 4 bases from J, with 17 bases between. This CDR3 comprises 17 residues. The germline V gene has CDR1 MGHDK and CDR2 SYGVNS. In DNA, the CDR3 is TGTGCCAGCAGTGAATTGGTAGGGAGGTGGGAAAATCAGCCCCAGCATTTT. Encoded protein: CASSELVGRWENQPQHF.

This chain uses TRBV5-4 with TRBJ2-7, with 10 positions matching TRBD1. This CDR3 region has 14 residues. Germline V gene lookup returns CDR1 SGHNT and CDR2 YYREEE (reference sequence). The ends lost 5 bases at V and 4 bases at J; junction bases unmatched: 6. The CDR3 nucleotides are TGTGCCAGCAGTTCCGGACAGGGGGGGTACGAGCAGTACTTC. It encodes CASSSGQGGYEQYF.

This clonotype has ten or more counts. CDR3 DNA sequence: TGTGCCAGCAGTTATTCGGCGGGAGAAGGGTACGAGCAGTACTTC. It encodes CASSYSAGEGYEQYF. The V gene is TRBV6-6, the J gene TRBJ2-7; 7 nucleotides match TRBD2. Germline V lookup: CDR1 MNHNY, CDR2 SVGAGI (reference sequence). The CDR3 has 15 residues. The trim removed 3 bases at V and 4 bases at J, leaving 9 bases unmatched.

V and J are TRBV7-9 and TRBJ2-6; a possible D gene is TRBD2 (7 bases). The CDR3 is 19 residues long. CDR1 SEHNR and CDR2 FQNEAQ come from the germline V gene (reference sequence). The V gene lost 11 bases and the J gene lost 4 bases, with 30 bases spanning the gap. CDR3 amino acids: CASTWEGGRSVWGANVLTF. In DNA, the CDR3 is TGTGCCTCCACTTGGGAGGGGGGGCGATCTGTTTGGGGGGCCAACGTCCTGACTTTC.

Of note for this clonotype: Compared with germline, one end of the junction differs, possibly owing to a read error. The V and J genes are TRBV10-3 and TRBJ2-7; TRBD1 aligns across 10 bases. CDR1 and CDR2 (germline): ENHRY, SYGVKD. The CDR3 spans 14 residues. The CDR3 nucleotides are TGTGCCAGCAGTGAGCGGGGACAGGGGAACGAGCAGTACTTC. Translating gives CASSERGQGNEQYF.

With respect to this clonotype: It may be a read error: a sequence one base away is much more abundant. The CDR3 spells CASGLSGVASTVQYF. DNA of the CDR3: TGTGCCAGCGGCCTATCGGGAGTAGCCTCCACTGTGCAGTATTTT. V is TRBV7-9 and J is TRBJ2-3; maybe TRBD2 (6 bases). The CDR3 consists of 15 residues. The V end was cut by 8 bases, the J end by 11 bases, with 26 bases between. Germline loops: CDR1 SEHNR, CDR2 FQNEAQ (reference sequence). The full variable domain, its missing parts supplied by reference TRBV7-9 and TRBJ2-3, is DTGVSQNPRHKITKRGQNVTFRCDPISEHNRLYWYRQTLGQGPEFLTYFQNEAQLEKSRLLSDRFSAERPKGSFSTLEIQRTEQGDSAMYLCASGLSGVASTVQYFGPGTRLTVL.

This chain joins TRBV7-9 and TRBJ2-5; 11 bases match TRBD1. The CDR3 sequence is 16 residues long. Germline CDR1 reads SEHNR; CDR2 reads FQNEAQ (reference sequence). V trimming: 9 bases; J trimming: 5 bases; junction bases outside the gene matches: 14. The CDR3 DNA sequence: TGTGCCAGTAGTCGGACAGGGGGCCTTGGCAAGGAGACCCAGTACTTC. This encodes CASSRTGGLGKETQYF.

This chain joins TRBV15 and TRBJ2-7, with D possibly called TRBD1 or TRBD2 (5 bases each). Germline assignment: CDR1 LNHNV and CDR2 YYDKDF (reference sequence). The CDR3 is 19 residues long. The V end was cut by 1 base, the J end by 3 bases, with 25 bases between. CDR3 DNA: TGTGCCACCAGCAGAGCCAGCAGCCCCTGGGACGGCGGATACTACGAGCAGTACTTC. Protein sequence: CATSRASSPWDGGYYEQYF.

For this clonotype: At one boundary the junction diverges from the germline segment, which might be a read error. As DNA, the CDR3 is TGTGCCAGCAGAGAAGGGAACTCTGGGGCCAACGTCCTGACTTTC. Its protein product is CASREGNSGANVLTF. The rearrangement uses TRBV2 and TRBJ2-6; D not resolved. CDR1 SNHLY and CDR2 FYNNEI come from the germline V gene. The CDR3 runs to 15 residues. The entire variable domain, with the rest obtained from reference TRBV2 and TRBJ2-6, is as follows: EPEVTQTPSHQVTQMGQEVILRCVPISNHLYFYWYRQILGQKVEFLVSFYNNEISEKSEIFDDQFSVERPDGSNFTLKIRSTKLEDSAMYFCASREGNSGANVLTFGAGSRLTVL.

The chain's CDR3 is CASTSLLGETQYF. CDR3 bases: TGTGCCAGCACCAGCTTACTTGGAGAGACCCAGTACTTC. The chain has TRBV7-2 and TRBJ2-5; D is unresolved. Trimming took 7 bases from V and 4 from J, leaving 13 bases between them. CDR1 is SGHTA, CDR2 FQGNSA, per germline. The CDR3 spans 13 residues.

The chain couples TRBV13 to TRBJ1-2, with D possibly matching TRBD1 (5 bases). Germline-derived CDR1 and CDR2 are PRHDT and FYEKMQ (reference sequence). Deletions cut 5 bases from V and 8 bases from J, with 18 bases between. The CDR3 runs to 14 residues. The CDR3 region has the DNA TGTGCCAGCAGCGCAGCTGTAGGGACCAGAGGCTACACCTTC. This translates into CASSAAVGTRGYTF.

The chain carries TRBV29-1 and TRBJ2-6; D possibly matches TRBD1 or TRBD2 (6 bases each). The CDR3 is 13 amino acids. CDR1 and CDR2 (germline): SQVTM, ANQGSEA. Trimming removed 4 bases at V and 5 bases at J, with 9 bases between. This CDR3 is CSVAGAWANVLTF. Written as DNA, the CDR3 is TGCAGCGTTGCGGGGGCGTGGGCCAACGTCCTGACTTTC.

This clonotype was seen once. This chain connects TRBV29-1 to TRBJ1-1; perhaps TRBD1 as D (5 bases). V was pared by 3 bases and J by 2 bases, with 10 bases between. The CDR3 is 13 amino acids. Looked up from germline, CDR1 is SQVTM and CDR2 is ANQGSEA. The CDR3 region is CSVDVGRNTEAFF. The CDR3 bases are TGCAGCGTTGACGTGGGGCGAAACACTGAAGCTTTCTTT.

This clonotype was observed many times. The chain uses TRBV19 and TRBJ1-1; D unresolved. Per germline, CDR1 LNHDA and CDR2 SQIVND (reference sequence). Deletions cut 6 bases from V and 1 base from J, with 12 bases between. This CDR3 has 14 residues. The CDR3: CASSQFFRNTEAFF. The CDR3, as DNA: TGTGCCAGTAGCCAATTTTTTAGGAACACTGAAGCTTTCTTT. Drawing the rest from reference TRBV19 and TRBJ1-1, the complete variable domain is DGGITQSPKYLFRKEGQNVTLSCEQNLNHDAMYWYRQDPGQGLRLIYYSQIVNDFQKGDIAEGYSVSREKKESFPLTVTSAQKNPTAFYLCASSQFFRNTEAFFGQGTRLTVV.

This clonotype was seen only a few times. The chain has TRBV2 and TRBJ1-5; no clear D. The CDR3 sequence is 13 residues long. The V end lost 6 bases, the J end lost 7 bases, and 13 bases lay between the germline ends. Germline loops: CDR1 SNHLY, CDR2 FYNNEI. The CDR3 reads CASSLGPEQPQHF. CDR3 nucleotide sequence: TGTGCCAGCAGCTTAGGTCCGGAACAGCCCCAGCATTTT.

This clonotype was picked up a small number of times. CDR3 protein: CASSTTGFPDTQYF. CDR3 nucleotides: TGTGCCAGCAGCACCACGGGGTTCCCAGATACGCAGTATTTT. This chain connects TRBV9 to TRBJ2-3; tentatively, D is TRBD2 (5 bases). This CDR3 comprises 14 residues. The V gene's germline CDR1 is SGDLS and CDR2 YYNGEE. V lost 4 bases to trimming and J lost 4 bases, with 13 bases between them.

This clonotype has just one count. The chain recombines TRBV7-2 with TRBJ1-6; D unclear. The CDR3 spans 16 residues. Germline CDR1 reads SGHTA; CDR2 reads FQGNSA. Deletions cut 4 bases from V and 0 bases from J, with 10 bases between. The CDR3 DNA sequence: TGTGCCAGCAGCTACGCACAGAGCTCCTATAATTCACCCCTCCACTTT. This sequence encodes CASSYAQSSYNSPLHF.

The chain links TRBV9 to TRBJ1-2, with 9 bases lining up with TRBD1. The trim removed 3 bases at V and 7 bases at J, leaving 10 bases unmatched. In germline, CDR1 is SGDLS, CDR2 YYNGEE. The CDR3 spans 15 residues. The CDR3 bases are TGTGCCAGCAGCGCATCACCGGGACAGGGCTCTGGCTACACCTTC. It codes for CASSASPGQGSGYTF. The complete variable domain, with remaining parts taken from reference TRBV9 and TRBJ1-2, reads DSGVTQTPKHLITATGQRVTLRCSPRSGDLSVYWYQQSLDQGLQFLIQYYNGEERAKGNILERFSAQQFPDLHSELNLSSLELGDSALYFCASSASPGQGSGYTFGSGTRLTVV.

This clonotype came up many times. The chain uses TRBV5-1 and TRBJ2-7; weak D call: TRBD2 (6 bases). V was cut by 5 bases and J by 0 bases, with 9 bases left in between. The CDR3 runs 13 residues. Germline lookup yields CDR1 SGHRS and CDR2 YFSETQ. CDR3 sequence reads: CASSPGLSYEQYF. CDR3 coding DNA: TGCGCCAGCAGTCCGGGACTCTCCTACGAGCAGTACTTC.

This clonotype has ten or more counts. This chain joins TRBV10-3 and TRBJ2-5; 7 bases are a match to TRBD2. The CDR3 has 13 residues. With 10 bases clipped from V and 1 base from J, the junction kept 6 bases outside the gene matches. CDR1 and CDR2 (germline): ENHRY, SYGVKD. The CDR3, as DNA: TGTGCCACTACTAGCGCGTCCCAAGAGACCCAGTACTTC. It specifies CATTSASQETQYF.

The chain combines TRBV2 with TRBJ2-6; D uncertain. V lost 4 bases and J lost 0, with 4 bases in between. Germline assignment: CDR1 SNHLY and CDR2 FYNNEI. This CDR3 has 14 residues. CDR3: CASSGDSGANVLTF. The CDR3 nucleotides read TGTGCCAGCAGTGGAGACTCTGGGGCCAACGTCCTGACTTTC.